Described below is a single TCR beta chain sequence and its context. Repertoires were generated with immunoSEQ multiplex PCR, while TCRdb's copy carries only in-frame clones and drops some. Here the sample spans under 2.5 million clones, 80% to 95% being singletons. Both subsets, CD45RA+ naive and CD45RA-negative memory, were split from the CD4+ cells. These data originate in a study of shared clonotypes between healthy human individuals. Source material: naive CD4+ T cells from PBMCs. This sample's subset: CD45RA+ positively selected. This receptor was obtained from a man younger than 35 in good health. Some clones in this sample may be carry-over from other donors' samples.

The CDR3 sequence is CASSSQGYGGYTF. Written as DNA, the CDR3 is TGTGCCAGCAGTTCACAGGGTTATGGGGGCTACACCTTC. This chain links TRBV28 with TRBJ1-2; a weak D match, TRBD1 (6 bases). V lost 4 bases and J lost 8, with 14 bases in between. CDR1 MDHEN and CDR2 SYDVKM come from the germline V gene. This CDR3 has 13 residues.